This is a list of T cell receptor beta chains from one sample in a study of CD8 T cells in Susac syndrome. One entry per CDR3 protein, called by TCRdb with MiXCR from the immunoSEQ multiplex PCR reads. Here the sample spans about 130,000 distinct CDR3 sequences, around 96% being singletons. The sample consisted of CD8+ T cells from PBMCs. The origin of the receptors is a human donor with Susac syndrome. The CDR3 runs from the conserved cysteine through the conserved F or W. A row's size may be missing; if present it is once, few, many or a size class.

>TRBJ2-1|TRBV12-3/TRBV12-4|16|NA
CASSLTGTGSPGEQFF
>TRBJ2-7|TRBV24-1|14|NA
CAAATGVAPYEQYF
>TRBJ2-1|TRBV24-1|14|NA
CATSDLDSYNEQFF
>TRBJ2-2|TRBV9|14|NA
CASSNDPDTGELFF
>TRBJ2-5|TRBV19|16|NA
CASSTRHRGSQETQYF
>TRBJ1-1|TRBV11-2|13|NA
CASSWARDTEAFF
>TRBJ2-5|TRBV20-1|15|NA
CSAHSLGGESETQYF
>TRBJ1-6|TRBV4-1|13|NA
CASSQGAVSPLHF
>TRBJ2-5|TRBV5-4|14|NA
CASSLASGQETQYF
>TRBJ2-3|TRBV9|18|NA
CASSPPPPTSGGTDTQYF
>TRBJ2-2|TRBV20-1|15|NA
CSARDPGGPGGELFF
>TRBJ2-2|TRBV29-1|14|NA
CSVETAREGGELFF
>TRBJ1-1|TRBV7-8|15|NA
CASSLVDSANTEAFF
>TRBJ1-1|TRBV6-2/TRBV6-3|15|NA
CASRGDSERNTEAFF
>TRBJ2-6|TRBV18|17|NA
CASSPNRGESGANVLTF
>TRBJ2-6|TRBV7-6|17|NA
CASSLGAGRSGANVLTF
>TRBJ1-6|TRBV2|18|NA
CASRRIPGIQPYNSPLHF
>TRBJ2-5|TRBV15|13|NA
CATSGPYQETQYF
>TRBJ2-6|TRBV27|20|NA
CASSDTSGTGGYSGANVLTF
>TRBJ1-5|TRBV6-4|15|NA
CASSDSPDSNQPQHF
>TRBJ2-2|TRBV2|15|NA
CASIEGAGDTGELFF
>TRBJ2-7|TRBV5-6|15|NA
CASSFTPSDSYEQYF
>TRBJ2-5|TRBV20-1|21|NA
CSARDHAISGLLRAAPETQYF
>TRBJ2-7|TRBV25-1|13|NA
CASSEKGGYEQYF
>TRBJ2-5|TRBV6-6|15|NA
CASSSPLGGQETQYF
>TRBJ1-2|TRBV25-1|13|NA
CASSETAWRGYTF
>TRBJ1-1|TRBV27|15|NA
CASSPEDRVGDEAFF
>TRBJ2-2|TRBV9|14|NA
CASSVALGSGELFF
>TRBJ2-1|TRBV12-3/TRBV12-4|16|NA
CASSSAGLATYNEQFF
>TRBJ2-2|TRBV18|16|NA
CASSPPAGGANGELFF
>TRBJ2-2|TRBV6-4|14|NA
CASSEDEDTGELFF
>TRBJ2-7|TRBV20-1|14|NA
CSARGGRQVHEQYF
>TRBJ2-3|TRBV12-3/TRBV12-4|16|NA
CASSHTAGEGRDTQYF
>TRBJ1-1|TRBV10-3|13|NA
CAISESTPTEAFF
>TRBJ2-1|TRBV5-1|12|once
CASSKGLDEQFF
>TRBJ2-5|TRBV9|15|NA
CASSPPDSLQETQYF
>TRBJ2-7|TRBV10-3|11|NA
CAISDNYEQYF
>TRBJ2-1|TRBV12-3/TRBV12-4|15|NA
CASSLDGSSYNEQFF
>TRBJ1-1|TRBV5-6|14|NA
CASSFGTLGTEAFF
>TRBJ2-5|TRBV15|13|NA
CATRTGDSETQYF
>TRBJ2-7|TRBV4-1|14|few
CASSRDRTSYEQYF
>TRBJ1-2|TRBV20-1|14|NA
CSARYGAYDYGYTF
>TRBJ2-5|TRBV28|14|NA
CASRDSETPETQYF
>TRBJ1-3|TRBV28|12|NA
CASNIPGNTIYF
>TRBJ1-5|TRBV9|14|NA
CASSGDRGSQPQHF
>TRBJ2-6|TRBV24-1|13|NA
CATEGSRTNVLTF
>TRBJ1-5|TRBV25-1|14|NA
CASSETGKAQPQHF
>TRBJ2-7|TRBV10-3|12|NA
CAIRMTGNEQYF
>TRBJ2-1|TRBV28|11|NA
CATWKDNEQFF
>TRBJ2-1|TRBV2|17|NA
CASSGQGVNIGNNEQFF
>TRBJ1-6|TRBV4-2|14|NA
CASSPGTENSPLHF
>TRBJ2-2|TRBV5-4|14|NA
CASRPQGNTGELFF
>TRBJ1-5|TRBV20-1|15|NA
CSAGDLQNSNQPQHF
>TRBJ2-1|TRBV19|15|NA
CASSMLAVAYNEQFF
>TRBJ2-1|TRBV30|17|NA
CARDEGRRESLYNEQFF
>TRBJ2-7|TRBV6-2/TRBV6-3|14|NA
CASSYSNEGYEQYF
>TRBJ1-1|TRBV4-1|18|NA
CASSPLTGGGSWNTEAFF